This T cell receptor (beta chain) was profiled in a study of T-cell memory formation after mild COVID-19. Findings of the study overall: Clones that shrank (day 15 to 85) were balanced CD4/CD8, whereas later expanders leaned CD4+.

Constant-segment primers were used for 5'RACE, and the resulting TCR alpha and TCR beta cDNA libraries carried sample barcodes and UMIs. MiXCR, applied by TCRdb to the 5' RACE reads, yields one record per CDR3 protein. The table shows fewer than 140,000 distinct CDR3 sequences, with 15% to 20% occurring only once. The CDR3 sequence is 13 residues long. Germline V gives CDR1 LGHNA, CDR2 YSLEER. The V gene lost 4 bases and the J gene lost 6 bases, with 13 bases spanning the gap. This clonotype was found a few times. Its antigen is still unknown. Material: PBMCs or a T cell subset sorted from them (not recorded which). This receptor was obtained from an adult woman who had mild COVID-19 (a few samples of this study predate the infection). Cell type and time point are not known. The chain is built from TRBV4-3 and TRBJ2-7, with D perhaps given as TRBD1 or TRBD2 (5 bases each). CDR3 sequence: CASSRDVGVEQYF. The DNA for the CDR3 is TGCGCCAGCAGCCGGGATGTGGGGGTCGAGCAGTACTTC.